Listed here are 18 T cell receptor beta chains from one sample, sequenced in a study of blood T cells in healthy people across ages. PCR was performed a second time for about 7 to 11 cycles using a sample-barcoded 5' primer and a J-beta primer mix. Using its own MiXCR run on the 5' RACE reads, TCRdb lists one record per CDR3 protein. The table includes some 760,000 distinct CDR3 sequences, roughly 25% detected once. This sample was shared with a second study, whose subject was T cells of mothers and their children.

The source material was blood. The receptors derive from a boy between 10 and 17 years old in good health.

This clonotype has only a few counts. CDR3 region: CASSPDRERETQYF. The DNA of the CDR3 is TGTGCCAGCAGTCCCGACAGGGAGCGAGAGACCCAGTACTTC. The chain has TRBV28 and TRBJ2-5; 7 bases map to TRBD1. This CDR3 is built from 14 residues. Germline V gene data show CDR1 as MDHEN and CDR2 as SYDVKM. Trimming removed 5 bases from V and 4 bases from J; junction bases left unmatched: 7.

The chain recombines TRBV20-1 with TRBJ2-7; no clear D gene. The end of the DNA aligns better with TRBJ2-5, so the J call may be wrong. CDR1 and CDR2 from the germline V gene are DFQATT and SNEGSKA (reference sequence). The CDR3 is 15 residues long. CDR3 region: CSARGITEYQETQYF. The CDR3 nucleotides are TGCAGTGCTAGAGGGATCACAGAGTACCAAGAGACCCAGTACTTC.

The V gene is TRBV13, the J gene TRBJ2-2; 14 bases agree with TRBD2. J gave up 6 bases and V 5 bases, and 8 bases lay outside the gene matches. The germline V gene encodes CDR1 PRHDT and CDR2 FYEKMQ (reference sequence). The CDR3 covers 17 residues. CDR3 nucleotides: TGTGCCAGCAGCCCCTGGGGACTAGCGGGAGACTCCGGGGAGCTGTTTTTT. It translates to CASSPWGLAGDSGELFF.

This rearrangement joins TRBV15 to TRBJ1-6; D gene ambiguous. The CDR3 runs 12 residues. CDR1 is LNHNV, CDR2 YYDKDF, per germline (reference sequence). Deletions cut 5 bases from V and 7 bases from J, with 6 bases between. CDR3 in DNA: TGTGCCACCAGCGCCGCGAATTCACCCCTCCACTTT. It specifies CATSAANSPLHF.

V usage is TRBV28 and J usage is TRBJ2-1; TRBD2 matches 9 bases. The germline V gene has CDR1 MDHEN and CDR2 SYDVKM. CDR3 length: 15 residues. V was clipped by 7 bases and J by 5 bases; unmatched bases: 9. The CDR3 region is CASTESGRSNNEQFF. CDR3 nucleotides: TGTGCCAGCACTGAGAGCGGGAGGTCGAACAATGAGCAGTTCTTC.

The chain is built from TRBV7-2 and TRBJ2-5; D is undetermined. This CDR3 is built from 13 residues. CDR1 is SGHTA, CDR2 FQGNSA, per germline. Trimming left V 1 base short and J 7 bases short, with 10 bases between. Written as DNA, the CDR3 is TGTGCCAGCAGCTTAGGGAGTTGGGGGACCCAGTACTTC. Protein: CASSLGSWGTQYF.

This clonotype was observed a handful of times. The V gene is TRBV7-2, the J gene TRBJ1-5; TRBD1 is a possible D gene (5 bases). Germline V gives CDR1 SGHTA, CDR2 FQGNSA. The CDR3 has 14 amino acids. Between the trimmed V and J ends, which lost 2 bases and 3 bases, there was a span of 8 bases. In DNA, the CDR3 is TGTGCCAGCAGCTTAACAGGCCACAATCAGCCCCAGCATTTT. It specifies CASSLTGHNQPQHF.

The chain employs TRBV5-1 and TRBJ1-1; no firm D call. The germline V gene has CDR1 SGHRS and CDR2 YFSETQ. The CDR3 sequence is 13 residues long. Trimming removed 6 bases at V and 1 base at J, with 10 bases between. The CDR3 nucleotides are TGCGCCAGCAACCGCGAGGCGAACACTGAAGCTTTCTTT. Encoded protein: CASNREANTEAFF.

With regard to this clonotype: At one end the junction does not follow the germline gene, possibly because of a read error. V usage is TRBV7-9 and J usage is TRBJ2-5, with D unclear. Per germline, CDR1 SEHNR and CDR2 FQNEAQ (reference sequence). This CDR3 contains 13 residues. The chain's CDR3 is CASSLLGPYEQCF. CDR3 DNA: TGTGCCAGCAGCTTATTGGGCCCCTACGAGCAGTGCTTC.

This clonotype appeared once. The V and J genes are TRBV10-3 and TRBJ1-3; D remains unclear. The CDR3 runs to 15 residues. Germline V gene data show CDR1 as ENHRY and CDR2 as SYGVKD. Trimming left V 3 bases short and J 2 bases short, with 11 bases between. The CDR3 loop is CAISDRKGPGNTIYF. The CDR3, as DNA: TGTGCCATCAGTGACCGGAAGGGCCCTGGAAACACCATATATTTT.

The chain combines TRBV7-9 with TRBJ2-3; D possibly matches TRBD1 or TRBD2 (5 bases each). In germline, CDR1 is SEHNR, CDR2 FQNEAQ (reference sequence). This CDR3 comprises 13 residues. V was cut by 5 bases and J by 6 bases, with 12 bases left in between. For the CDR3, the DNA is TGTGCCAGCAGCCCGAGGGGAAGGGATACGCAGTATTTT. It is translated as CASSPRGRDTQYF.

The V call is TRBV29-1, the J call TRBJ1-2; D not resolved. The CDR3 totals 11 residues. Germline values: CDR1 SQVTM, CDR2 ANQGSEA. Trimming took 7 bases from V and 4 from J, leaving 10 bases between them. The CDR3 here is CSALSLYGYTF. CDR3 nucleotide sequence: TGCAGCGCCTTAAGTCTCTATGGCTACACCTTC. The complete variable domain, with remaining parts taken from reference TRBV29-1 and TRBJ1-2, reads SAVISQKPSRDICQRGTSLTIQCQVDSQVTMMFWYRQQPGQSLTLIATANQGSEATYESGFVIDKFPISRPNLTFSTLTVSNMSPEDSSIYLCSALSLYGYTFGSGTRLTVV.

This chain connects TRBV7-2 to TRBJ2-7; 7 positions agree with TRBD2. Germline loops: CDR1 SGHTA, CDR2 FQGNSA. This CDR3 is built from 15 residues. The junction had 6 bases not matched to a gene; V was cut back by 4 bases and J by 0 bases. The CDR3 here is CASSSQAGPSYEQYF. The CDR3 DNA reads TGTGCCAGCAGCTCTCAAGCGGGGCCCTCCTACGAGCAGTACTTC.

This clonotype has a handful of counts. V gene TRBV13 combines with J gene TRBJ2-5; possible D gene TRBD1, 5 bases. CDR3 length equals 14 residues. Trimming removed 5 bases from V and 5 bases from J, with 15 bases in between. CDR1 is PRHDT, CDR2 FYEKMQ, per germline (reference sequence). The CDR3 DNA follows: TGTGCCAGCAGCCGACGGACACCCTGGGAGACCCAGTACTTC. Its protein is CASSRRTPWETQYF.

This clonotype has just a few counts. The chain combines TRBV12-3 or TRBV12-4 with TRBJ2-5, with D perhaps matching TRBD1 (6 bases). CDR3 length equals 13 residues. V lost 5 bases to trimming and J lost 3 bases, with 10 bases between them. The CDR3 DNA sequence: TGTGCCAGCAGTCCGGGACATGAAGAGACCCAGTACTTC. This translates into CASSPGHEETQYF.

This clonotype was counted ten times or more. This sequence joins TRBV3-1 and TRBJ2-3; no clear D gene. CDR1 LGHDT and CDR2 YNNKEL come from the germline V gene (reference sequence). CDR3 length: 13 amino acids. V shed 1 base and J shed 0 bases, with 2 bases lying between them. DNA of the CDR3: TGTGCCAGCAGCCAAGTCAGCACAGATACGCAGTATTTT. Translating it yields CASSQVSTDTQYF.

In its sample, this clonotype was seen a few times. This chain's CDR3 is CASSIPTSGSGYNEQFF. The CDR3 DNA sequence: TGTGCCAGCAGCATACCGACTAGCGGGAGTGGGTACAATGAGCAGTTCTTC. The V gene is TRBV28, the J gene TRBJ2-1; 12 bases line up with TRBD2. After removal of 6 bases from V and 4 bases from J, the junction contained 10 bases not matched to a gene. This CDR3 spans 17 amino acids. Germline-derived CDR1 and CDR2 are MDHEN and SYDVKM.

Details on this clonotype: One end of the junction is discordant with germline, which a read error may explain. This chain connects TRBV20-1 to TRBJ2-3; 9 positions match TRBD2. Germline V gives CDR1 DFQATT, CDR2 SNEGSKA (reference sequence). The CDR3 is 16 amino acids. The CDR3 spells CCALFMSGGYTDTQYF. CDR3 DNA sequence: TGCTGTGCCCTGTTTATGAGCGGGGGGTACACAGATACGCAGTATTTT.